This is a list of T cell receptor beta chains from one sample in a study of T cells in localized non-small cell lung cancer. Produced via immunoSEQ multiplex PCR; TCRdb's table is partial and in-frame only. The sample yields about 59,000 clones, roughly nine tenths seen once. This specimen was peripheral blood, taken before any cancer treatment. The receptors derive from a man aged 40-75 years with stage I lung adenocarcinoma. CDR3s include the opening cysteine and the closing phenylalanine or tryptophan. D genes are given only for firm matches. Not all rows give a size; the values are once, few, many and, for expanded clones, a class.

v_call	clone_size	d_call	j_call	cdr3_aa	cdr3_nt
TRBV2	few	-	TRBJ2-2	CASSRARNPGELFF	TGTGCCAGCAGTCGGGCCCGGAACCCCGGGGAGCTGTTTTTT
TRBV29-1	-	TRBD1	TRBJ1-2	CSGTGTVEGYTF	TGCAGCGGCACCGGGACAGTGGAAGGCTACACCTTC
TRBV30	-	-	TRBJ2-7	CAWSTPLWGEQYF	TGTGCCTGGAGTACACCCCTCTGGGGCGAGCAGTACTTC
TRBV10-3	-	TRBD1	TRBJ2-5	CAISSGTVQETQYF	TGTGCCATCAGCTCTGGGACAGTCCAAGAGACCCAGTACTTC
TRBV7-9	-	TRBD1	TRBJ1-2	CASKETGVYGYTF	TGTGCCAGCAAAGAGACAGGGGTCTATGGCTACACCTTC
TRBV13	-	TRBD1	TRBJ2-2	CASSLAGRGPSGELFF	TGTGCCAGCAGCTTAGCTGGCAGGGGGCCTTCCGGGGAGCTGTTTTTT
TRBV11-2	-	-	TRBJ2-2	CASSLRNTGELFF	TGTGCCAGCAGCTTACGGAACACCGGGGAGCTGTTTTTT
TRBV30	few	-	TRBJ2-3	CAWSVGTLGTDTQYF	TGTGCCTGGAGTGTAGGTACGCTCGGCACAGATACGCAGTATTTT
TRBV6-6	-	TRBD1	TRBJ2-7	CASSSGQNSYEQYF	TGTGCCAGCAGTTCGGGACAGAACTCCTACGAGCAGTACTTC
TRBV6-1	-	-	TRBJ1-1	CASSEGQLNTEAFF	TGTGCCAGCAGTGAGGGACAATTGAACACTGAAGCTTTCTTT
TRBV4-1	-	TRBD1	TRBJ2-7	CASSSDRGHYEQYF	TGCGCCAGCAGCTCCGACAGGGGGCATTACGAGCAGTACTTC
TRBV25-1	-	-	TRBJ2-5	CASSVGQPQETQYF	TGTGCCAGCAGTGTTGGGCAGCCGCAAGAGACCCAGTACTTC
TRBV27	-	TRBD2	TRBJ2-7	CASRAASGTYEQYF	TGTGCCAGCCGGGCCGCTAGCGGAACCTACGAGCAGTACTTC
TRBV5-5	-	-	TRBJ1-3	CASSLVFSSGNTIYF	TGTGCCAGCAGCTTGGTTTTTTCCTCTGGAAACACCATATATTTT
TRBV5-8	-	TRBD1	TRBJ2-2	CASTRPPGGTGELFF	TGTGCCAGCACCCGCCCCCCAGGGGGCACCGGGGAGCTGTTTTTT
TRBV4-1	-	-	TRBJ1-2	CASSQEGGNYGYTF	TGCGCCAGCAGCCAAGAAGGAGGGAACTATGGCTACACCTTC
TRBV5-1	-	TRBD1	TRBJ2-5	CASSLRQGAGETQYF	TGCGCCAGCAGCTTGAGACAGGGGGCAGGGGAGACCCAGTACTTC
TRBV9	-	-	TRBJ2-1	CASSAPNNEQFF	TGTGCCAGCAGCGCCCCTAACAATGAGCAGTTCTTC
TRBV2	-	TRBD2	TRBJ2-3	CASSEGGRAWSDTQYF	TGTGCCAGCAGTGAAGGAGGGAGGGCCTGGTCAGATACGCAGTATTTT
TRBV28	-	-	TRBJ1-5	CASSLGPGANQPQHF	TGTGCCAGCAGTTTAGGCCCGGGAGCCAATCAGCCCCAGCATTTT
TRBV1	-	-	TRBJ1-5	CTSSQARWRHSNQPQHF	TGCACCAGCAGCCAAGCTCGGTGGAGGCATAGCAATCAGCCCCAGCATTTT
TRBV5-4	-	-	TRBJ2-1	CASSREGRGIEWDEQFF	TGTGCCAGCAGCCGTGAGGGCCGTGGGATAGAGTGGGATGAGCAGTTCTTC
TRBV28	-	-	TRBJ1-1	CASSLQGNTEAFF	TGTGCCAGCAGCCTACAGGGGAACACTGAAGCTTTCTTT
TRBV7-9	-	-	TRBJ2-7	CASSLGGREYEQYF	TGTGCCAGCAGCTTAGGGGGCAGGGAATACGAGCAGTACTTC
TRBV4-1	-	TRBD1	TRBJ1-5	CASSPGQGGNQPQHF	TGCGCCAGCAGCCCGGGACAGGGAGGCAATCAGCCCCAGCATTTT
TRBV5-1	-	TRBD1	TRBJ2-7	CASSPGTGDPWEQYF	TGCGCCAGCAGCCCCGGGACAGGGGACCCTTGGGAGCAGTACTTC
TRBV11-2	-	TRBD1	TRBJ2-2	CASSYGQGAGELFF	TGTGCCAGCAGCTATGGACAGGGAGCCGGGGAGCTGTTTTTT
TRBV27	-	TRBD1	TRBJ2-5	CASSPRPGQGETQYF	TGTGCCAGCAGTCCCCGGCCGGGACAGGGAGAGACCCAGTACTTC
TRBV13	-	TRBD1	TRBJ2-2	CASSPPGQGRAGELFF	TGTGCCAGCAGCCCCCCGGGACAGGGTCGGGCCGGGGAGCTGTTTTTT
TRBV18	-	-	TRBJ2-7	CASSAGTGNHEQYF	TGTGCCAGCTCAGCTGGAACAGGGAACCACGAGCAGTACTTC
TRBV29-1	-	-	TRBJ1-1	CSVEKGRGTEAFF	TGCAGCGTTGAAAAGGGTCGTGGGACTGAAGCTTTCTTT
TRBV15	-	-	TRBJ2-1	CATSSLGQPAYNEQFF	TGTGCCACCAGCAGCCTCGGACAGCCGGCCTACAATGAGCAGTTCTTC
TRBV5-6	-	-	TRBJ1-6	CASSFTQPHSPLHF	TGTGCCAGCAGCTTTACGCAGCCTCATTCACCCCTCCACTTT
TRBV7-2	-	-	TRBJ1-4	CASRRQINEKLFF	TGTGCCAGCAGACGACAGATCAATGAAAAACTGTTTTTT
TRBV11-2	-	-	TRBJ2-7	CASSPMAGGLSYEQYF	TGTGCCAGCAGCCCTATGGCAGGCGGGCTTTCCTACGAGCAGTACTTC
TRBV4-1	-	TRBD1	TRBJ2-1	CASSQGPGTGSEQFF	TGCGCCAGCAGCCAAGGACCCGGGACAGGGAGTGAGCAGTTCTTC
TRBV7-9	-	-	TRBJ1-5	CASSDSSTRDKYSNQPQHF	TGTGCCAGCAGCGATTCCTCGACTCGGGACAAATATAGCAATCAGCCCCAGCATTTT
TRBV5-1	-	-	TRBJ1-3	CASSFSPTTSGNTIYF	TGCGCCAGCAGCTTCTCTCCCACGACATCTGGAAACACCATATATTTT
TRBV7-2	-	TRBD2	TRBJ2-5	CASRLASGLQETQYF	TGTGCCAGCCGCCTGGCTAGCGGACTCCAAGAGACCCAGTACTTC
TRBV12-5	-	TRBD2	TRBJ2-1	CASGLSSSGRRKNEQFF	TGTGCTAGTGGTTTGTCCTCTAGCGGGAGACGGAAGAATGAGCAGTTCTTC